This T cell receptor beta chain was profiled in a study of molecular identifiers for immune sequencing clone quantification (dated by TCRdb to the late 2010s). About the full investigation: For a replicate experiment, RNA from roughly 18,000 or 92,000 naive CD8 T cells was divided into five aliquots, and four of the five aliquots were sequenced. This methods study benchmarked molecular-identifier clustering-based TCR repertoire sequencing (MIDCIRS) and TCR RNA copy counting, using CD8 T cells to do so. Study-wide findings and limitations: Even against a background of about a million naive CD8 T cells, spiked-in Jurkat TCR RNA amounting to a single cell's worth was reported to be detectable. Identical TCR molecules sharing a barcode could cause highly expanded clone sizes to be underestimated. In CMV-specific effector cells, clones with more than 20 RNA copies accounted for over 97% of molecules, whereas in naive cells such clones accounted for under 1%. Modeling indicated about 3 TCR RNA copies recovered per cell, compared with about 10 by digital PCR, which implies a capture efficiency of around 29%. The naive libraries included spiked-in Jurkat TCR RNA (about 9 copies' worth), and this Jurkat TCR RNA is not part of the donor repertoire. When barcode sub-clustering was left out, chimeric consensus sequences inflated TCR diversity, with chimeras reaching as high as 47%.

Many counts were recorded for this clonotype. Its target antigen remains unknown. Base quality data are lacking; no much larger clone is found one base away. CDR1 and CDR2 were assigned from the germline V gene as SGHTA and FQGNSA. V and J lose 1 base and 3 bases, and a span of 13 bases separates them. Counted from cysteine to phenylalanine, this CDR3 has 16 amino acids. The CDR3 DNA has 48 bases and is translated from base 1. Receptors were amplified or captured by PCR. The data were produced on a NextSeq 500. Bulk TCR libraries were made following a previously described method, with the TCR primers given in Table S5. Purification of total RNA was performed with the Qiagen AllPrep DNA/RNA kit. Before analysis, reads from multiple sequencing runs of the same library were pooled. The original methods were these. Reads were retained only if their TCR constant sequence matched exactly, and those retained reads were trimmed to 150 nt and grouped according to their 12-nt molecular barcodes. Within each barcode group, reads were sub-clustered at a 15% Levenshtein threshold, and quality-weighted consensus sequences were built per RNA molecule. Non-functional sequences were filtered out, along with any lower-count sequence sitting one edit away from another sequence. On the basis of fitting two negative binomial distributions, barcode sub-clusters with fewer than 20% of the maximum read count were discarded. The public reads were reprocessed in TCRdb via fastp at Q25 and MiXCR, keeping in-frame beta chains. Rows matching on CDR3 protein sequence are summarized as one entry with the most common DNA and genes. TCRdb's processing, not the authors', yielded these V and J calls. The sample includes approximately 93,000 distinct CDR3 sequences, with about 23% observed a single time. The top ten clonotypes cover roughly 0.8% of the sample.

Naive CD8 T cell libraries were made from roughly 18,000 to 920,000 sorted cells using 10%, 30% or 50% of purified RNA. Naive CD8 T cells, defined as CD8+CD4-CCR7+CD45RA+, were FACS-sorted into RLT Plus buffer on a BD FACSAria II. Ten to eleven TCR copies' worth of Jurkat RNA were spiked into roughly 18,000-1,000,000 naive CD8 T cell samples to test detection sensitivity. Enrichment of CD8 T cells was performed with RosetteSep CD8+ T Cell Enrichment Cocktail and Ficoll-Paque, after which ACK red cell lysis was carried out. Sequencing used naive CD8+ T cells from blood, with Jurkat cell RNA spiked in. The meaning of the sample's cell subset or site label: FACS-sorted CD8+CD4-CCR7+CD45RA+ naive T cells. This clonotype was obtained from a human donor in good health. Some libraries in this study had Jurkat cell RNA spiked in. This chain joins TRBV7-2 to TRBJ1-3; the D gene is perhaps TRBD1, on 5 matching bases. The nucleotide sequence reads TGTGCCAGCAGCTTAGACTGGCAGGGTGTTGGAAACACCATATATTTT. Translated, it gives CASSLDWQGVGNTIYF.